This T cell receptor beta chain is drawn from a study of T cell responses to AZD1222 COVID-19 vaccine. Study results and caveats: Most donors were white British, females outnumbered males, and clonal diversity was possibly underestimated. Repertoire sampling occurred only after the peak T cell response. Researchers report vaccine-associated CD4 TCRs spanning spike, with dominance at 160-218 and 743-854.

Regarding this clone: Its antigen is undetermined.

Sequenced by immunoSEQ multiplex PCR; TCRdb stores in-frame clones only, minus some. This table has about 160,000 clones, more than 90% appearing once. The CDR3 is 13 residues long. V was shortened by 7 bases and J by 1 base, with 10 bases between the two germline ends. Germline CDR1 is SGHRS and CDR2 is YFSETQ. The material sequenced was peripheral blood, taken 28 days after the second AZD1222 dose. J is TRBJ2-3 and V is TRBV5-1; possibly TRBD2 for D (6 bases). This TCR was sampled from an adult who received the AZD1222 COVID-19 vaccine. The CDR3 loop is CASRPSGTDTQYF. Here the CDR3 DNA reads TGCGCCAGCCGGCCTAGCGGCACAGATACGCAGTATTTT.